This entry lists 10 T cell receptor beta chains sequenced from one sample in a study of blood T cell repertoires in COVID-19. Here immunoSEQ multiplex PCR was the method, and the copy in TCRdb shows in-frame clones only, minus some. In the table there are about 76,000 clones, about 90% of which are singletons. The specimen was peripheral blood. These receptors were obtained from a man in his fifties or sixties with active COVID-19.

As concerns this clone: A junction boundary mismatches the germline segment, possibly from a read error. The chain links TRBV28 to TRBJ1-2, with D perhaps TRBD1 (5 bases). The CDR3 loop spans 14 amino acids. CDR1 is MDHEN, CDR2 SYDVKM, per germline. In nucleotides, the CDR3 is TGTGCCAGCAGGTTATACCCCAGGGATGGAGGCTACACCTTC. It is translated as CASRLYPRDGGYTF.

By frequency in the sample, this clone is medium-sized (0.01 to 0.1%). The chain is built from TRBV6-5 and TRBJ2-7; a weak D match, TRBD2 (5 bases). Trimming cost V 5 bases and J 2 bases, with 7 bases left between them. The germline V gene encodes CDR1 MNHEY and CDR2 SVGAGI. This CDR3 has 12 residues. The CDR3, as DNA: TGTGCCAGCAGTACCGGGGCCTACGAGCAGTACTTC. Its protein product is CASSTGAYEQYF.

V usage is TRBV19 and J usage is TRBJ2-1; 7 nucleotides line up with TRBD1. Per germline, CDR1 LNHDA and CDR2 SQIVND (reference sequence). This CDR3 region has 15 residues. V was clipped by 6 bases and J by 9 bases; unmatched bases: 14. This chain's CDR3 is CASRRGTEAPGEQFF. The CDR3 DNA reads as TGTGCCAGTAGGAGGGGGACAGAAGCCCCCGGTGAGCAGTTCTTC.

This clone was seen a single time. The chain couples TRBV7-2 to TRBJ2-1, with 14 bases lining up with TRBD2. This CDR3 has 15 residues. CDR1 is SGHTA, CDR2 FQGNSA, per germline. The chain's CDR3 is CAGGTSGGTYNEQFF. The CDR3, as DNA: TGTGCGGGGGGGACTAGCGGGGGAACCTACAATGAGCAGTTCTTC.

This chain links TRBV9 with TRBJ1-4, with 9 bases aligning to TRBD1. CDR1 and CDR2 from the germline V gene are SGDLS and YYNGEE. The ends lost 4 bases at V and 3 bases at J; junction bases unmatched: 7. CDR3 length: 16 residues. The DNA for the CDR3 is TGTGCCAGCAGCCCCGGACAGGGGAAAGCTAATGAAAAACTGTTTTTT. Translating gives CASSPGQGKANEKLFF.

This clone has a single count. The gene calls are TRBV3-1 (or the pseudogene TRBV3-2) and TRBJ2-7, with a weak D call TRBD1 (6 bases). The germline CDR1 and CDR2 sequences are LGHDT and YNNKEL (reference sequence). Trimming removed 10 bases at V and 2 bases at J, with 24 bases between. The CDR3 length is 16 residues. Written as DNA, the CDR3 is TGTGCCACCCCCTGGATTCAGGGGCGTCTCCCCTACGAGCAGTACTTC. Protein sequence: CATPWIQGRLPYEQYF.

The chain is built from TRBV27 and TRBJ2-7, with TRBD2 matching over 8 bases. CDR3 length: 14 residues. The J segment lost 3 bases and the V segment lost 6 bases, leaving 7 bases of the junction unmatched. Germline V lookup: CDR1 MNHEY, CDR2 SMNVEV (reference sequence). This CDR3 reads CASSPGGPLYEQYF. The CDR3 DNA reads as TGTGCCAGCAGCCCGGGGGGGCCCCTCTACGAGCAGTACTTC.

The rearrangement joins TRBV6-5 to TRBJ2-7, with 8 bases identical to TRBD1. The CDR3 contains 13 residues. CDR1 and CDR2 from the germline V gene are MNHEY and SVGAGI. V shed 9 bases and J 3 bases; nucleotides not matched to a gene: 7. CDR3 residues: CASLGTGNYEQYF. The DNA for the CDR3 is TGTGCCAGTCTCGGGACAGGCAACTACGAGCAGTACTTC.

The chain carries TRBV5-1 and TRBJ1-1; no firm D call. The length of the CDR3 is 10 residues. Germline V gene data show CDR1 as SGHRS and CDR2 as YFSETQ. V dropped 10 bases and J dropped 2 bases, with 6 bases sitting between them. CDR3 nucleotide sequence: TGCGCCGGCCCCAACACTGAAGCTTTCTTT. It codes for CAGPNTEAFF. The variable domain in full, completed from reference TRBV5-1 and TRBJ1-1, reads KAGVTQTPRYLIKTRGQQVTLSCSPISGHRSVSWYQQTPGQGLQFLFEYFSETQRNKGNFPGRFSGRQFSNSRSEMNVSTLELGDSALYLCAGPNTEAFFGQGTRLTVV.

The J gene is TRBJ2-6, the V gene TRBV28; TRBD2 is a possible D gene (6 bases). The CDR3 runs to 17 residues. Per germline, CDR1 MDHEN and CDR2 SYDVKM. With 3 bases removed from V and 0 bases from J, the gap between germline ends came to 12 bases. The CDR3 nucleotides read TGTGCCAGCAGTTTCACGGGACTTCCCTCTGGGGCCAACGTCCTGACTTTC. Amino acids: CASSFTGLPSGANVLTF. The full variable domain, with the rest looked up from reference TRBV28 and TRBJ2-6, is DVKVTQSSRYLVKRTGEKVFLECVQDMDHENMFWYRQDPGLGLRLIYFSYDVKMKEKGDIPEGYSVSREKKERFSLILESASTNQTSMYLCASSFTGLPSGANVLTFGAGSRLTVL.